The 17 T cell receptor beta chains below all came from one sample that was sequenced in a study of T cell repertoires in cytomegalovirus infection. TCRdb ran MiXCR on the reads and lists one entry per CDR3 protein. The sample records approximately 260,000 distinct CDR3 sequences, around 15% being singletons. Sequences were obtained from CD8+ T cells from PBMCs. The source is a human donor in good health (CMV status not recorded). Some clones in this sample may be carry-over from other donors' samples.

Ten or more counts support this clonotype. CDR3 DNA: TGTGCCAGCAGCTTCAGAACCTACGAGCAGTACTTC. Translation gives CASSFRTYEQYF. This rearrangement joins TRBV11-2 to TRBJ2-7; the D is unclear. Germline V gene sequence: CDR1 SGHAT, CDR2 FQNNGV. Trimming removed 3 bases at V and 2 bases at J, with 5 bases between. The CDR3 spans 12 residues.

This clonotype was seen many times. The rearrangement links TRBV12-3 or TRBV12-4 to TRBJ2-1; D gene unclear. Trimming removed 5 bases at V and 0 bases at J, with 5 bases between. This CDR3 contains 13 residues. CDR3 sequence: CASSAPSYNEQFF. Here the CDR3 DNA reads TGTGCCAGCAGTGCACCCTCCTACAATGAGCAGTTCTTC.

There are many counts of this clonotype. The chain has TRBV7-9 and TRBJ2-2; 14 bases match TRBD2. Germline V lookup: CDR1 SEHNR, CDR2 FQNEAQ (reference sequence). Trimming cost V 6 bases and J 0 bases; bases outside gene matches: 12. The CDR3 sequence is 20 residues long. The CDR3 region is CASRGPPGLAGVANTGELFF. The CDR3 DNA reads as TGTGCCAGCAGAGGGCCCCCGGGACTAGCGGGGGTCGCGAACACCGGGGAGCTGTTTTTT. Together with reference TRBV7-9 and TRBJ2-2, the CDR3 gives the full variable domain: DTGVSQNPRHKITKRGQNVTFRCDPISEHNRLYWYRQTLGQGPEFLTYFQNEAQLEKSRLLSDRFSAERPKGSFSTLEIQRTEQGDSAMYLCASRGPPGLAGVANTGELFFGEGSRLTVL.

The rearrangement joins TRBV12-5 to TRBJ1-5; D is uncertain. Germline assignment: CDR1 LGHNT and CDR2 FRNRAP. This CDR3 spans 17 amino acids. V lost 6 bases, J lost 0 bases, and 18 bases lay in between. The CDR3 DNA follows: TGTGCTAGTGGATTTAACTGGGTTAATTATAGCAATCAGCCCCAGCATTTT. Translation gives CASGFNWVNYSNQPQHF.

The rearrangement joins TRBV7-3 to TRBJ1-5; D may be TRBD1 (5 bases). The germline V and J ends were trimmed by 5 bases and 4 bases, with 9 bases remaining between them. Germline V CDR1 and CDR2: SGHTA, FQGTGA. The CDR3 totals 13 residues. The CDR3 spells CASSLDINQPQHF. The CDR3, as DNA: TGTGCCAGCAGCCTGGACATAAATCAGCCCCAGCATTTT.

The rearrangement joins TRBV6-5 to TRBJ1-2, with 7 bases identical to TRBD1. Unmatched junction bases numbered 11, after V lost 6 bases and J lost 4 bases. The CDR3 spans 15 residues. Germline V gene sequence: CDR1 MNHEY, CDR2 SVGAGI. Written as DNA, the CDR3 is TGTGCCAGCAGCTTGCTCCGGACAGGTTTCTATGGCTACACCTTC. It translates to CASSLLRTGFYGYTF.

Comment on this clonotype: A much larger clone differs from this one at a single base, so this may be a read error. This sequence joins TRBV7-9 and TRBJ2-2; D gene uncertain. Germline V gene lookup returns CDR1 SEHNR and CDR2 FQNEAQ (reference sequence). The CDR3 sequence is 16 residues long. With 3 bases removed from V and 10 bases from J, the gap between germline ends came to 21 bases. DNA for the CDR3: TGTGCCAGCAGCTTCAGCGAATCAGCCAATCGCGAGGAGCTGTTTTTT. Encoded protein: CASSFSESANREELFF.

V is TRBV29-1 and J is TRBJ1-1, with a weak D call TRBD1 (5 bases). Between the trimmed V and J ends, which lost 1 base and 4 bases, there was a span of 25 bases. Germline V CDR1 and CDR2: SQVTM, ANQGSEA. The CDR3 spans 18 residues. In nucleotides, the CDR3 is TGCAGCGTTGAAGCCCTGCAGCAGGCAGGACCCGGGGGCACTGAAGCTTTCTTT. This translates into CSVEALQQAGPGGTEAFF.

V gene TRBV27 combines with J gene TRBJ2-2, with D perhaps matching TRBD2 (5 bases). The germline V gene encodes CDR1 MNHEY and CDR2 SMNVEV (reference sequence). The ends were cut back, 4 bases at V and 6 bases at J, with 12 bases in the middle. The CDR3 is 14 residues long. CDR3 sequence reads: CASSSRIGAGELFF. In DNA form, the CDR3 reads TGTGCCAGCAGTTCCAGGATCGGGGCCGGGGAGCTGTTTTTT.

Notes on this clonotype: One end of the junction is discordant with germline, which a read error may explain. The chain combines TRBV7-2 with TRBJ1-4; D gene ambiguous. This CDR3 is 13 amino acids long. CDR1 and CDR2 (germline): SGHTA, FQGNSA. This chain's CDR3 is CPSSFWVWEELFF. CDR3 coding DNA: TGTCCCAGCAGCTTCTGGGTTTGGGAAGAACTGTTTTTT.

This clonotype was seen a handful of times. The chain couples TRBV5-5 to TRBJ2-7, with TRBD1 as a possible D gene (7 bases). V was shortened by 3 bases and J by 4 bases, with 14 bases between the two germline ends. Germline assignment: CDR1 SGHKS and CDR2 YYEKEE (reference sequence). The CDR3 spans 14 residues. CDR3 protein: CASSYGSGGYEQYF. Written as DNA, the CDR3 is TGTGCCAGCAGCTATGGTTCAGGGGGGTACGAGCAGTACTTC.

A few counts support this clonotype. The J gene is TRBJ2-3, the V gene TRBV4-2; D possibly matches TRBD1 or TRBD2 (6 bases each). V lost 4 bases and J 4 bases, leaving 18 bases between the germline ends. CDR1 LGHNA and CDR2 YNFKEQ come from the germline V gene. The CDR3 is 16 residues long. The CDR3 bases are TGTGCCAGCAGCCCCGCGCTGGGGGGCCCGCCAGATACGCAGTATTTT. It specifies CASSPALGGPPDTQYF.

This clonotype was picked up many times. The chain links TRBV7-2 to TRBJ2-1; 9 nucleotides match TRBD2. The V segment lost 3 bases and the J segment 6 bases; nucleotides outside the gene matches: 9. The germline V gene has CDR1 SGHTA and CDR2 FQGNSA. The CDR3 has 16 amino acids. The CDR3 spells CASSFDYQLAGNEQFF. Written as DNA, the CDR3 is TGTGCCAGCAGCTTCGATTATCAACTAGCGGGCAATGAGCAGTTCTTC.

The chain carries TRBV14 and TRBJ1-3; no firm D call. This CDR3 region has 17 residues. Per the germline V gene, CDR1 is SGHDN and CDR2 is FVKESK. V was cut by 0 bases and J by 2 bases, with 14 bases left in between. Here the CDR3 reads CASSQEFPYTAGNTIYF. The CDR3 bases are TGTGCCAGCAGCCAAGAGTTTCCCTACACGGCTGGAAACACCATATATTTT.

The chain recombines TRBV11-2 with TRBJ2-1; D is perhaps TRBD2 (5 bases). Germline lookup yields CDR1 SGHAT and CDR2 FQNNGV. This CDR3 has 17 residues. V was pared by 2 bases and J by 3 bases, with 17 bases between. CDR3 in amino acids: CASSLRTPGSGYNEQFF. The CDR3 nucleotides are TGTGCCAGCAGCTTAAGGACCCCTGGGAGTGGCTACAATGAGCAGTTCTTC. Combining the CDR3 with reference TRBV11-2 and TRBJ2-1 gives the whole variable domain EAGVAQSPRYKIIEKRQSVAFWCNPISGHATLYWYQQILGQGPKLLIQFQNNGVVDDSQLPKDRFSAERLKGVDSTLKIQPAKLEDSAVYLCASSLRTPGSGYNEQFFGPGTRLTVL.

In this sample, this clonotype turned up a few times. The chain joins TRBV4-1 to TRBJ1-2; 10 bases map to TRBD1. The CDR3 has 16 residues. Trimming cost V 0 bases and J 6 bases; bases outside gene matches: 7. CDR1 is MGHRA, CDR2 YSYEKL, per germline. CDR3 sequence reads: CASSQEPGQGYNGYTF. For the CDR3, the DNA is TGCGCCAGCAGCCAAGAACCGGGACAGGGGTATAATGGCTACACCTTC.

This clonotype came up many times. The J gene is TRBJ2-1, the V gene TRBV28; tentative D call: TRBD1 (5 bases). The CDR3 consists of 16 residues. In germline, CDR1 is MDHEN, CDR2 SYDVKM. The germline V and J ends were trimmed by 4 bases and 0 bases, with 13 bases remaining between them. The CDR3 sequence is CASSSQRGDSYNEQFF. The CDR3, as DNA: TGTGCCAGCAGTTCTCAAAGGGGTGACTCCTACAATGAGCAGTTCTTC.